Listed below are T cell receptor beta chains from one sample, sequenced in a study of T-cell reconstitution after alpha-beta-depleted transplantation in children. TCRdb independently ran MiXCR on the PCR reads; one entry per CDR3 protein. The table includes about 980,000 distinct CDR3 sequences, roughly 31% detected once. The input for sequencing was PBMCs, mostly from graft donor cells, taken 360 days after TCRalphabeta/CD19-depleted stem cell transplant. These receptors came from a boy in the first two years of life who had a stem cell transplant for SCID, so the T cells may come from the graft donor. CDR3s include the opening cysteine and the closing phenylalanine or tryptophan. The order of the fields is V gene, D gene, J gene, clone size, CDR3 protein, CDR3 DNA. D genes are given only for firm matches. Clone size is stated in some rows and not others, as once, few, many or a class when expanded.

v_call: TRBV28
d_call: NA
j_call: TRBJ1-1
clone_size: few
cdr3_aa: CASSLMGLNTEAFF
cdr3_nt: TGTGCCAGCAGTTTGATGGGGTTGAACACTGAAGCTTTCTTT

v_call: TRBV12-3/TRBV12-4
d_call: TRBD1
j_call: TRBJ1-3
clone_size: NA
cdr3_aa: CASSLGTGLHSGNTIYF
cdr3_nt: TGTGCCAGCAGTTTAGGGACAGGGTTGCACTCTGGAAACACCATATATTTT

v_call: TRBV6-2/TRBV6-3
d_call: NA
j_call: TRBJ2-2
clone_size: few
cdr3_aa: CASSYSPPGELFF
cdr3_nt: TGTGCCAGCAGTTACTCCCCCCCCGGGGAGCTGTTTTTT

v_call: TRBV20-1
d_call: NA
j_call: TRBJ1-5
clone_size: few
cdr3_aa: CSARTGVNQPQHF
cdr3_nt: TGCAGTGCTAGGACGGGGGTCAATCAGCCCCAGCATTTT

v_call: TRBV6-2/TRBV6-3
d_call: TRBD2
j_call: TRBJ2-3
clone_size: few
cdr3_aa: CASSYDQRNSGTEDTQYF
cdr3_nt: TGTGCCAGCAGTTACGACCAAAGAAACAGCGGGACGGAAGATACGCAGTATTTT

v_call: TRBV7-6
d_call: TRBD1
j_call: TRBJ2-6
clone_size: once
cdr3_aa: CASSLTGAGGSSSGANVLTF
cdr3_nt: TGTGCCAGCAGCTTAACTGGAGCAGGGGGCTCCAGCTCTGGGGCCAACGTCCTGACTTTC

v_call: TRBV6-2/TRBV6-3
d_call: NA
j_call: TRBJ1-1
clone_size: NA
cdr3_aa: CASRPAQAMNTEAFF
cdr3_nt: TGTGCCAGCAGGCCTGCGCAGGCCATGAACACTGAAGCTTTCTTT

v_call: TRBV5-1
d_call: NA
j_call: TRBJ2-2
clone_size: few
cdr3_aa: CASSLSPTSAATGELFF
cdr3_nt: TGCGCCAGCAGCTTGTCACCGACTAGTGCGGCGACCGGGGAGCTGTTTTTT

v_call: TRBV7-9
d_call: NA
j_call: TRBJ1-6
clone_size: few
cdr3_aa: CASSLGPLGSYNSPLHF
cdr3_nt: TGTGCCAGCAGCTTAGGTCCACTGGGGTCCTATAATTCACCCCTCCACTTT

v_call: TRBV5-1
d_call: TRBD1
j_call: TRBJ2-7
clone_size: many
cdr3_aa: CASSLGQGRGEQYF
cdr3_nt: TGCGCCAGCAGCTTAGGACAGGGACGTGGGGAGCAGTACTTC

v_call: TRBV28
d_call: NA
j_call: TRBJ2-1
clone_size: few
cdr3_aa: CASKSGPYNEQFF
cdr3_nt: TGTGCCAGCAAGAGCGGACCGTACAATGAGCAGTTCTTC

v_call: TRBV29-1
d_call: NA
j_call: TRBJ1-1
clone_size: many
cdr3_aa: CSVDSVLEAFF
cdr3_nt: TGCAGCGTTGATTCCGTTCTCGAAGCTTTCTTT

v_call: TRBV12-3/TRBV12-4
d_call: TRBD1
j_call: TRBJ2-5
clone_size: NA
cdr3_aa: CASSLERVGGLETQYF
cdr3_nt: TGTGCCAGCAGTTTAGAGCGTGTAGGGGGCCTAGAGACCCAGTACTTC

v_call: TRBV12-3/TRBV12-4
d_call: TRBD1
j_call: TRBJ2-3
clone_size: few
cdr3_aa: CASSQGQGGTDTQYF
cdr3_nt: TGTGCCAGCAGTCAGGGACAGGGAGGCACAGATACGCAGTATTTT

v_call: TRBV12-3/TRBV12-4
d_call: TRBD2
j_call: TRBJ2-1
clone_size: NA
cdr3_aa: CASSFPFIAGGGRNEQFF
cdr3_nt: TGTGCCAGCAGTTTTCCCTTTATAGCGGGGGGTGGCCGTAATGAGCAGTTCTTC

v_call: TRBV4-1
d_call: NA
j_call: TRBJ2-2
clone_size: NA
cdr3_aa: CASSQASRSGDRGELFF
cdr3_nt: TGCGCCAGCAGCCAAGCCTCCAGGTCAGGGGATAGAGGGGAGCTGTTTTTT

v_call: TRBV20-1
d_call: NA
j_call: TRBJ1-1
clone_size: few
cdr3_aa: CSAVRAEAFF
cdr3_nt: TGCAGTGCTGTCCGGGCTGAAGCTTTCTTT

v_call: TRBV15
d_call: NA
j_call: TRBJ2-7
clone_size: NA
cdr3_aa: CATSRVGPPTPYEQYF
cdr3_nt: TGTGCCACCAGCAGAGTTGGGCCTCCGACCCCCTACGAGCAGTACTTC

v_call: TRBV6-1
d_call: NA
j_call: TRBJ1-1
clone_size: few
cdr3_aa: CASSPPGVLAEAFF
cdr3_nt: TGTGCCAGCAGTCCCCCTGGGGTTCTGGCTGAAGCTTTCTTT

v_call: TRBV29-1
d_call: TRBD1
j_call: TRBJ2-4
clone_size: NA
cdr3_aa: CSAVQGTNIQYF
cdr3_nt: TGCAGCGCTGTACAGGGGACAAACATTCAGTACTTC

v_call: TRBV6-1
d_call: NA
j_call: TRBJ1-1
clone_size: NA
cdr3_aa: CASTSLWSTEAFF
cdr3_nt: TGTGCCAGCACCTCCTTATGGAGCACTGAAGCTTTCTTT

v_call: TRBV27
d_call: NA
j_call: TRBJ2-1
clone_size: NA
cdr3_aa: CASSPTVWGYNEQFF
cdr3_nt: TGTGCCAGCAGTCCGACAGTTTGGGGGTACAATGAGCAGTTCTTC

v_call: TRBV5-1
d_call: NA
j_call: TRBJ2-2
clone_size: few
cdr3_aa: CASSATGGDRGELFF
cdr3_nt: TGCGCCAGCAGCGCGACAGGAGGGGACCGCGGGGAGCTGTTTTTT

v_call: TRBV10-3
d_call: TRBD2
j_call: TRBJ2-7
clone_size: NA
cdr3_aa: CAISESGLAGGLKFSYEQYF
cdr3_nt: TGTGCCATCAGTGAGTCGGGACTAGCGGGGGGGCTAAAGTTCTCCTACGAGCAGTACTTC

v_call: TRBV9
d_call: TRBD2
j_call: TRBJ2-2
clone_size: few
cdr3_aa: CASSGTSGNTGELFF
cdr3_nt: TGTGCCAGCAGCGGGACTAGCGGGAACACCGGGGAGCTGTTTTTT

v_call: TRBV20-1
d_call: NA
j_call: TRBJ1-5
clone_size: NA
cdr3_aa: CSAPPNLGGGFGNQPQHF
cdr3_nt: TGCAGTGCTCCCCCCAACCTGGGGGGAGGTTTCGGCAATCAGCCCCAGCATTTT

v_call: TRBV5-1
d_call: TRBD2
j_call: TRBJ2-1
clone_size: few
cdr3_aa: CASSLSGGAINEQFF
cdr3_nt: TGCGCCAGCAGCTTAAGCGGGGGGGCAATCAATGAGCAGTTCTTC

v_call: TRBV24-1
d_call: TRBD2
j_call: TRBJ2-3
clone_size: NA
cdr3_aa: CATNPGGGTDTQYF
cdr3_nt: TGTGCCACCAACCCTGGGGGGGGCACAGATACGCAGTATTTT